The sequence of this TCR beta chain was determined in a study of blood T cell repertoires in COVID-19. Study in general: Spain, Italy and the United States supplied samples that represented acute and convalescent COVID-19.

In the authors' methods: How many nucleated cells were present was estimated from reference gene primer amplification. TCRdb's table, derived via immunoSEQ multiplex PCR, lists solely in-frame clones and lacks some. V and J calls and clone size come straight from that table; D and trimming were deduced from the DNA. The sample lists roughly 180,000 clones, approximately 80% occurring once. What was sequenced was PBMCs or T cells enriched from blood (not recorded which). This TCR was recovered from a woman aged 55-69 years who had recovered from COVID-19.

In DNA form, the CDR3 reads TGTGCCAGCAGTTTAGCTCCCGGGCAGCCCCAGCATTTT. It yields the protein CASSLAPGQPQHF. The gene calls are TRBV12-3 or TRBV12-4 and TRBJ1-5; D gene uncertain. This CDR3 spans 13 amino acids. Trimming took off 0 bases at V and 7 bases at J, with 7 bases between the two ends.